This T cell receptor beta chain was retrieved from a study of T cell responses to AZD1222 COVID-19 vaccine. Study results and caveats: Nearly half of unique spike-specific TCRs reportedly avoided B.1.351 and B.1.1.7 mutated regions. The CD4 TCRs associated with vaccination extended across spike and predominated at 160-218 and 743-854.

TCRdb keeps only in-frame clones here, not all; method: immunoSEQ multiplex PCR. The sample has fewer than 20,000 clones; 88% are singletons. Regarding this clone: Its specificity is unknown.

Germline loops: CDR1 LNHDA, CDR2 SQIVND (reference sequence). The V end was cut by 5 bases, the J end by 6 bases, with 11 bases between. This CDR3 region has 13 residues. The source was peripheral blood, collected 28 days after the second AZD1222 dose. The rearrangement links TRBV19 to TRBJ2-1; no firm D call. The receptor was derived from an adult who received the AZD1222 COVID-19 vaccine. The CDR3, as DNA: TGTGCCAGTAGTGGGGTTCCCCCCAATGAGCAGTTCTTC. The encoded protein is CASSGVPPNEQFF.